One sample yielded the 16 T cell receptor beta chains listed below, sequenced in a study of memory CD4+ T cells and cytomegalovirus serostatus. Single viable CD3+CD4+CD8-CD45RO+ cells were sorted as the memory CD4+ T cells. Produced via immunoSEQ multiplex PCR; TCRdb's table is partial and in-frame only. The sample includes 45,000 to 60,000 clones, around 80% seen only once; the top ten take 0.5% to 0.7%. Input material: memory CD4+ T cells from blood. Receptors originate from an adult in good health and CMV-seronegative.

The gene calls are TRBV6-4 and TRBJ2-1, with 12 nucleotides matching TRBD2. CDR1 is MRHNA and CDR2 is SNTAGT in the germline V gene. Unmatched junction bases numbered 6, after V lost 6 bases and J lost 9 bases. The CDR3 is made up of 14 amino acids. The CDR3: CASSRLAGAGEQFF. The CDR3 coding sequence is TGTGCCAGCAGCAGACTAGCGGGAGCTGGTGAGCAGTTCTTC.

J is TRBJ1-4 and V is TRBV21-1. TRBV21-1 has pseudogene status. This CDR3 comprises 16 residues. CDR3: CASSKPSRTTNEKLFF. The CDR3 nucleotides read TGTGCCAGCAGCAAGCCCTCGAGGACAACTAATGAAAAACTGTTTTTT.

By sample share, this clone is medium-sized. The chain employs TRBV30 and TRBJ1-5; 7 bases align to TRBD1. The CDR3 covers 14 residues. CDR1 is GTSNPN, CDR2 SVGIG, per germline (reference sequence). V trimming: 1 base; J trimming: 7 bases; junction bases outside the gene matches: 7. CDR3 region: CAWSGTGLEQPQHF. CDR3 nucleotides: TGTGCCTGGAGTGGGACAGGACTTGAACAGCCCCAGCATTTT.

This clone was counted only a few times. The rearrangement joins TRBV6-5 to TRBJ1-3, with a weak D call TRBD1 (5 bases). V lost 10 bases and J 0 bases, leaving 16 bases between the germline ends. Germline lookup yields CDR1 MNHEY and CDR2 SVGAGI. CDR3 length: 15 amino acids. The CDR3 DNA follows: TGTGCCACCAGACCCACAGGTGACTCTGGAAACACCATATATTTT. This sequence encodes CATRPTGDSGNTIYF.

The CDR3 here is CASGLEGSGPFF. DNA for the CDR3: TGTGCTAGTGGTTTGGAGGGTAGCGGTCCGTTCTTC. V gene TRBV12-5 combines with J gene TRBJ2-1; perhaps TRBD2 as D (6 bases). The CDR3 length is 12 residues. The germline V gene encodes CDR1 LGHNT and CDR2 FRNRAP. The V and J ends lost 1 base and 15 bases respectively, with 13 bases between them. The whole variable domain, remainder taken from reference TRBV12-5 and TRBJ2-1, is DARVTQTPRHKVTEMGQEVTMRCQPILGHNTVFWYRQTMMQGLELLAYFRNRAPLDDSGMPKDRFSAEMPDATLATLKIQPSEPRDSAVYFCASGLEGSGPFFGPGTRLTVL.

This clone was detected a few times. The gene calls are TRBV30 and TRBJ2-1, with 7 nucleotides matching TRBD2. V lost 5 bases and J lost 3; bases outside the gene matches: 4. This CDR3 has 13 amino acids. Germline CDR1 and CDR2: GTSNPN and SVGIG (reference sequence). The CDR3 region is CAWASGLYNEQFF. Written as DNA, the CDR3 is TGTGCCTGGGCTAGCGGCCTCTACAATGAGCAGTTCTTC.

The V and J genes are TRBV5-1 and TRBJ1-4, with TRBD1 as a possible D gene (5 bases). Germline-derived CDR1 and CDR2 are SGHRS and YFSETQ. The ends were cut back, 6 bases at V and 3 bases at J, with 15 bases in the middle. This CDR3 has 15 amino acids. Here the CDR3 DNA reads TGCGCCAGCAAGGGCAGGGTTGGCGCTAATGAAAAACTGTTTTTT. It codes for CASKGRVGANEKLFF.

J is TRBJ1-3 and V is TRBV28; D unresolved. Trimming stripped 6 bases from V and 4 bases from J, with 19 bases between. Germline V lookup: CDR1 MDHEN, CDR2 SYDVKM. The length of the CDR3 is 16 residues. The CDR3 reads CASSQTRPGGGNTIYF. CDR3 coding DNA: TGTGCCAGCAGCCAAACTCGTCCGGGTGGGGGAAACACCATATATTTT.

The chain is built from TRBV2 and TRBJ2-7; D unclear. The V and J ends lost 4 bases and 3 bases respectively, with 13 bases between them. Looked up from germline, CDR1 is SNHLY and CDR2 is FYNNEI. The CDR3 runs 14 residues. The CDR3 spells CASSAVRSLYEQYF. CDR3 nucleotide sequence: TGTGCCAGCAGTGCGGTTCGCTCGCTCTACGAGCAGTACTTC.

The chain links TRBV18 to TRBJ1-2; 8 bases fit TRBD1. The germline CDR1 and CDR2 sequences are KGHSH and LQKENI. Trimming took 4 bases from V and 2 from J; bases not matched to a gene: 6. The length of the CDR3 is 15 residues. This CDR3 reads CASSLNRGSNYGYTF. The CDR3 bases are TGTGCCAGCTCACTAAACAGGGGGAGCAACTATGGCTACACCTTC.

The V gene is TRBV28, the J gene TRBJ2-7; 10 bases fit TRBD1. The junction had 8 bases not matched to a gene; V was cut back by 7 bases and J by 2 bases. This CDR3 is 15 amino acids long. Germline assignment: CDR1 MDHEN and CDR2 SYDVKM. The CDR3 region is CASTIDRGRPYEQYF. In DNA form, the CDR3 reads TGTGCCAGCACCATCGACAGGGGGCGCCCCTACGAGCAGTACTTC.

The V and J genes are TRBV28 and TRBJ2-5; TRBD1 is a possible D gene (6 bases). This CDR3 contains 16 residues. Germline values: CDR1 MDHEN, CDR2 SYDVKM. Trimming cost V 5 bases and J 5 bases, with 21 bases left between them. CDR3 loop: CASSPWSLGATETQYF. CDR3 nucleotides: TGTGCCAGCAGTCCTTGGTCACTGGGGGCAACGGAGACCCAGTACTTC. Full variable domain (remainder filled in from reference TRBV28 and TRBJ2-5): DVKVTQSSRYLVKRTGEKVFLECVQDMDHENMFWYRQDPGLGLRLIYFSYDVKMKEKGDIPEGYSVSREKKERFSLILESASTNQTSMYLCASSPWSLGATETQYFGPGTRLLVL.

The V gene is TRBV9, the J gene TRBJ2-1, with D unresolved. The germline V and J ends were trimmed by 3 bases and 7 bases, with 14 bases remaining between them. The CDR3 consists of 14 residues. The germline V gene has CDR1 SGDLS and CDR2 YYNGEE. As DNA, the CDR3 is TGTGCCAGCAGCGAAGGCGGCCTAAGGAATGAGCAGTTCTTC. Protein sequence: CASSEGGLRNEQFF.

This chain joins TRBV28 and TRBJ2-7, with 10 bases matching TRBD2. Looked up from germline, CDR1 is MDHEN and CDR2 is SYDVKM. With 7 bases clipped from V and 0 bases from J, the junction kept 9 bases outside the gene matches. The length of the CDR3 is 16 residues. The CDR3 sequence is CASIPSGLAISYEQYF. The CDR3 DNA is TGTGCCAGCATCCCCTCGGGACTAGCGATCTCCTACGAGCAGTACTTC.

This rearrangement joins TRBV6-1 to TRBJ1-5; TRBD1 is a possible D gene (6 bases). The germline V and J ends were trimmed by 4 bases and 4 bases, with 17 bases remaining between them. Germline values: CDR1 MNHNS, CDR2 SASEGT. This CDR3 is built from 16 residues. The CDR3 sequence: CASSARQVRINQPQHF. CDR3 sequence (DNA): TGTGCCAGCAGTGCCCGACAGGTTAGGATTAATCAGCCCCAGCATTTT.

The chain employs TRBV7-5 and TRBJ2-7; the table's D call, TRBD2, was not checked against the DNA. TRBV7-5 is flagged as a pseudogene. There are 16 residues in the CDR3. CDR3 residues: CARTTTAAASSTEQYF. The DNA for the CDR3 is TGTGCCAGAACCACGACCGCGGCAGCGTCATCTACCGAGCAGTACTTC.